This TCR beta chain was sequenced in a study of blood T cell repertoires in COVID-19. Background on the study: Sites in the United States, Italy and Spain provided acute and convalescent COVID-19 samples. Sources were T cells, B-cell-depleted T cells, or PBMCs; the material itself was cDNA or gDNA.

In the study's own analysis: Amplifying reference gene primers gave estimates of nucleated cell counts. Profiling relied on immunoSEQ multiplex PCR, and the TCRdb table lists in-frame clones only, not all of them. The V and J calls and the clone size are those of that table, but D and trimming were determined from the DNA. The table lists roughly 150,000 clones, approximately 91% of them singletons. The V and J ends lost 1 base and 9 bases respectively, with 16 bases between them. The CDR3 runs 16 residues. Germline V gene lookup returns CDR1 LNHDA and CDR2 SQIVND (reference sequence). The sequence came from a man aged 18-30 years with acute or convalescent COVID-19. V usage is TRBV19 and J usage is TRBJ1-6; D gene ambiguous. Sequencing was performed on peripheral blood. CDR3 protein: CASSIGGADLGSPLHF. The DNA of the CDR3 is TGTGCCAGTAGTATAGGGGGAGCAGACCTAGGTTCACCCCTCCACTTT.